One TCR beta chain is described in this entry. Its target is not known. This sample is drawn from a study of human T cells and chemical hapten exposure. Study information: Each patch test put 0.01% DPC on the upper back, and results were read at 6 days.

The time point denotes: patch test 1, 2 weeks after DPC sensitization. Described treatment: therapeutic diphenylcyclopropenone sensitization with weekly scalp DPC. A single record per CDR3 protein comes from TCRdb applying MiXCR to the RACE reads. Of approximately 340,000 distinct CDR3 sequences listed, around 7% are singletons. This CDR3 is built from 12 residues. The J segment lost 5 bases and the V segment lost 5 bases, leaving 1 base of the junction unmatched. Germline assignment: CDR1 MNHEY and CDR2 SVGEGT. Study conclusions and caveats: Healthy people's immune response may differ from that of the donors, who had alopecia. Sensitization with DPC brought no change to TCRs above 1 in 1000 in frequency. Expanded TCRs made up significantly more big CDR3 similarity clusters than controls did.

The source is a young woman with alopecia areata. Some clones in this sample may be carry-over from other donors' samples. This specimen consisted of whole blood, obtained in connection with sensitization to the hapten diphenylcyclopropenone (DPC). The chain carries TRBV6-2 or TRBV6-3 and TRBJ2-3; 7 bases are a match to TRBD1. The CDR3 region has the DNA TGTGCCAGCAGTGCAGGGGGAGATACGCAGTATTTT. Translating gives CASSAGGDTQYF.